This T cell receptor beta chain was captured by sequencing in a study of identical twins. Study results and caveats: Alpha sequences out of frame and shared by twins had excess low generation probability. Abundant beta clonotypes from cord blood had fewer insertions, unlike memory repertoires, which showed none.

This clonotype was observed a handful of times. Antigen unknown. A universal primer site was created by template switching, with the cDNA bearing unique molecular identifiers. TCRdb re-called the 5' RACE reads with MiXCR, one entry per CDR3 protein. The table lists about 460,000 distinct CDR3 sequences, about 14% of them singletons, with about 0.52% in the top ten. The donors were all healthy and Caucasian. The sample also formed part of further work on yellow fever vaccine responses in identical twins.

The receptor was derived from a young woman in good health. Sequencing used CD4+ T cells sorted from blood.

The CDR3 here is CAISELQGSPYEQYF. In DNA, the CDR3 is TGTGCCATCAGTGAACTACAGGGATCCCCCTACGAGCAGTACTTC. The J gene is TRBJ2-7, the V gene TRBV10-3; possible D gene TRBD1, 6 bases. V was shortened by 3 bases and J by 2 bases, with 14 bases between the two germline ends. CDR3 length: 15 residues. Per germline, CDR1 ENHRY and CDR2 SYGVKD.